Each of the 13 T cell receptor beta chains below was sequenced from the same sample in a study of T cell repertoires in cytomegalovirus infection. These receptors' targets are unknown. TCRdb re-called the reads through MiXCR, storing one row per CDR3 protein. This sample has approximately 1,000,000 distinct CDR3 sequences, with roughly 31% found just once. The material sequenced was cultured CD8+ T cells from PBMCs, taken from culture after CMV antigen stimulation. These receptor sequences come from a human donor in good health (CMV status not recorded). Some clones in this sample may be carry-over from other donors' samples.

This clonotype was counted a few times. The rearrangement uses TRBV25-1 and TRBJ2-1, with a weak D call TRBD1 (6 bases). Between the trimmed V and J ends, which lost 6 bases and 7 bases, there was a span of 16 bases. Germline V CDR1 and CDR2: MGHDK, SYGVNS. This CDR3 is 14 amino acids long. In DNA form, the CDR3 reads TGTGCCAGCAGGGCAGAGGGACAACCAAATGAGCAGTTCTTC. The encoded protein is CASRAEGQPNEQFF.

J is TRBJ1-2 and V is TRBV13, with D possibly being TRBD1 (6 bases). This CDR3 region has 13 residues. The V gene's germline CDR1 is PRHDT and CDR2 FYEKMQ (reference sequence). V was pared by 10 bases and J by 3 bases, with 15 bases between. The CDR3 is CAITDREDYGYTF. The DNA of the CDR3 is TGTGCCATCACGGACAGAGAGGACTATGGCTACACCTTC.

Turning to this clonotype: This may stem from a read error, because a much larger clone lies one nucleotide away. The gene calls are TRBV2 and TRBJ2-7; D not certain. In germline, CDR1 is SNHLY, CDR2 FYNNEI. There are 13 residues in the CDR3. Trimming left V 2 bases short and J 5 bases short, with 10 bases between. CDR3 nucleotides: TGTGCCAGCAGTGAACGATATACCCACGAGCAGTACGTC. Translating it yields CASSERYTHEQYV.

There are many counts of this clonotype. The rearrangement links TRBV12-3 or TRBV12-4 to TRBJ2-5; D ambiguous. V was cut by 4 bases and J by 4 bases, with 13 bases left in between. The length of the CDR3 is 14 residues. CDR3 sequence (DNA): TGTGCCAGCAGTTCACGACACATCCGAGAGACCCAGTACTTC. Translating gives CASSSRHIRETQYF.

Only a few counts were recorded for this clonotype. The junction departs from the called germline gene at one end, perhaps through a read error. The genes are TRBV29-1 and TRBJ1-2; weak D call: TRBD1 (5 bases). Germline CDR1 reads SQVTM; CDR2 reads ANQGSEA. The CDR3 length is 12 residues. CDR3 in DNA: TGCAGCGTCGAAGGTCTCAGGGTTGGCTACACCTTC. This translates into CSVEGLRVGYTF.

The V gene is TRBV14, the J gene TRBJ2-2; D remains unclear. Germline V lookup: CDR1 SGHDN, CDR2 FVKESK. There are 15 residues in the CDR3. The V end lost 0 bases, the J end lost 9 bases, and 14 bases lay between the germline ends. The CDR3 loop reads CASSQDGGIARELFF. The CDR3 DNA follows: TGTGCCAGCAGCCAAGATGGCGGAATAGCCCGGGAGCTGTTTTTT.

This clonotype has a count of ten or more. The V and J genes are TRBV7-9 and TRBJ2-7; TRBD2 matches 9 bases. The J segment lost 4 bases and the V segment lost 4 bases, leaving 11 bases of the junction unmatched. This CDR3 has 16 amino acids. Germline lookup yields CDR1 SEHNR and CDR2 FQNEAQ (reference sequence). Written as DNA, the CDR3 is TGTGCCAGCAGCTCCCAGGGCGGGGGGGCCTCATACGAGCAGTACTTC. Protein: CASSSQGGGASYEQYF.

There are a few counts of this clonotype. This chain joins TRBV7-2 and TRBJ2-5, with 16 positions matching TRBD2. The CDR3 spans 17 residues. Germline V gene data show CDR1 as SGHTA and CDR2 as FQGNSA. Germline trimming cut 5 bases from V and 5 bases from J; bases unmatched to any gene: 8. The CDR3 nucleotides are TGTGCCAGCAGCATTGGGACTAGCGGGGGGGCGTATGAGACCCAGTACTTC. It codes for CASSIGTSGGAYETQYF.

The V call is TRBV7-9, the J call TRBJ2-7; D uncertain. Germline CDR1 is SEHNR and CDR2 is FQNEAQ (reference sequence). CDR3 size: 12 residues. The V gene lost 4 bases and the J gene lost 2 bases, with 6 bases spanning the gap. Here the CDR3 DNA reads TGTGCCAGCAGCTCATTTCCCTACGAGCAGTACGTC. It encodes CASSSFPYEQYV.

This clonotype was seen a handful of times. The chain is built from TRBV20-1 and TRBJ1-2; D may be TRBD1 (5 bases). This CDR3 spans 15 amino acids. The V end was cut by 0 bases, the J end by 4 bases, with 15 bases between. From germline, CDR1 is DFQATT and CDR2 SNEGSKA (reference sequence). CDR3 region: CSARDPMYRPYGYTF. CDR3 bases: TGCAGTGCTAGAGATCCAATGTACAGGCCCTATGGCTACACCTTC.

The rearrangement joins TRBV11-2 to TRBJ1-1, with D perhaps TRBD1 (6 bases). Between the trimmed V and J ends, which lost 2 bases and 1 base, there was a span of 17 bases. This CDR3 comprises 17 residues. Germline CDR1 is SGHAT and CDR2 is FQNNGV. The DNA for the CDR3 is TGTGCCAGCAGCTTATGGGCGGGACAAAACACGAACACTGAAGCTTTCTTT. Translation gives CASSLWAGQNTNTEAFF.

This chain links TRBV29-1 with TRBJ1-5; the D gene is possibly TRBD1 (6 bases). The CDR3 extends over 13 amino acids. Germline values: CDR1 SQVTM, CDR2 ANQGSEA. CDR3 coding DNA: TGCAGTTCCGAGTGGGGGCTCAATCAGCCCCAGCATTTT. Residues: CSSEWGLNQPQHF. The full variable domain, completed using reference TRBV29-1 and TRBJ1-5, is SAVISQKPSRDICQRGTSLTIQCQVDSQVTMMFWYRQQPGQSLTLIATANQGSEATYESGFVIDKFPISRPNLTFSTLTVSNMSPEDSSIYLCSSEWGLNQPQHFGDGTRLSIL.

This rearrangement joins TRBV9 to TRBJ2-5; TRBD2 agrees at 12 bases. CDR1 is SGDLS and CDR2 is YYNGEE in the germline V gene. The CDR3 is 16 residues long. V shed 3 bases, J shed 5 bases, and the junction held 8 bases outside the gene matches. The CDR3: CASSARTSGVMETQYF. The CDR3 bases are TGTGCCAGCAGCGCAAGGACTAGCGGGGTGATGGAGACCCAGTACTTC.